These 27 T cell receptor beta chains originate from one sample sequenced in a study of identical twins. MiXCR was run by TCRdb on the 5' RACE reads, yielding one entry per CDR3 protein. The top ten hold roughly 1.5% of the sample, which has hundreds of thousands of distinct CDR3 sequences, around 7.4% seen once. The same sample was also used in a study of yellow fever vaccine responses in identical twins.

Source material: PBMCs. These receptors all come from a woman between 18 and 30 years old in good health.

The rearrangement links TRBV4-1 to TRBJ2-1; 8 nucleotides align to TRBD1. J gave up 7 bases and V 0 bases, and 11 bases lay outside the gene matches. CDR3 length equals 17 residues. Germline V gene sequence: CDR1 MGHRA, CDR2 YSYEKL. For the CDR3, the DNA is TGCGCCAGCAGCCAAGATGTCAGCCAGGGGGCTTTTAATGAGCAGTTCTTC. Protein: CASSQDVSQGAFNEQFF.

The rearrangement joins TRBV20-1 to TRBJ2-3; 7 bases match TRBD1. The CDR3 extends over 16 amino acids. The germline V gene has CDR1 DFQATT and CDR2 SNEGSKA (reference sequence). V lost 3 bases, J lost 2 bases, and 11 bases stayed unmatched. The CDR3 reads CSARYNRGPFTDTQYF. CDR3 bases: TGCAGTGCTAGGTACAACAGGGGCCCCTTCACAGATACGCAGTATTTT.

Only a few counts were recorded for this clonotype. The rearrangement uses TRBV18 and TRBJ1-1; tentative D call: TRBD1 (6 bases). Germline V CDR1 and CDR2: KGHSH, LQKENI. This CDR3 region has 13 residues. Between the trimmed V and J ends, which lost 4 bases and 11 bases, there was a span of 17 bases. For the CDR3, the DNA is TGTGCCAGCTCACAACACGACAGGTCCCAGGCTTTCTTT. Protein product: CASSQHDRSQAFF.

This clonotype appeared a few times. The V call is TRBV27, the J call TRBJ1-1, with D perhaps matching TRBD1 (5 bases). V gave up 5 bases and J gave up 11 bases, with 18 bases separating them. The length of the CDR3 is 13 residues. CDR1 and CDR2 from the germline V gene are MNHEY and SMNVEV (reference sequence). DNA of the CDR3: TGTGCCAGCAGTAAACTCCGGGGGGATTTTGCTTTCTTT. This translates into CASSKLRGDFAFF.

This clonotype was detected only a few times. The gene calls are TRBV4-2 and TRBJ1-5; D is unclear. V was shortened by 1 base and J by 4 bases, with 8 bases between the two germline ends. This CDR3 comprises 14 residues. Germline V gene lookup returns CDR1 LGHNA and CDR2 YNFKEQ. The CDR3 is CASSQAILNQPQHF. CDR3 nucleotides: TGTGCCAGCAGCCAAGCTATTCTGAATCAGCCCCAGCATTTT.

This clonotype was observed a few times. The chain couples TRBV2 to TRBJ1-1; perhaps TRBD1 as D (5 bases). V was pared by 4 bases and J by 1 base, with 16 bases between. CDR1 is SNHLY and CDR2 is FYNNEI in the germline V gene. CDR3 length: 16 amino acids. DNA for the CDR3: TGTGCCAGCAGTGGGGCAGGGATGCTCAAGAACACTGAAGCTTTCTTT. Its protein product is CASSGAGMLKNTEAFF.

The chain has TRBV28 and TRBJ2-5, with TRBD1 identical over 12 bases. Germline V gives CDR1 MDHEN, CDR2 SYDVKM. CDR3 length: 16 residues. Trimming removed 4 bases from V and 4 bases from J; junction bases left unmatched: 7. CDR3 sequence: CASSSPGQGAGETQYF. CDR3 sequence (DNA): TGTGCCAGCAGTTCGCCGGGACAGGGGGCGGGAGAGACCCAGTACTTC.

The chain's CDR3 is CASSTSGRYDNEQFF. For the CDR3, the DNA is TGTGCCAGCAGCACCAGCGGGAGGTACGACAATGAGCAGTTCTTC. The V and J genes are TRBV9 and TRBJ2-1, with TRBD2 identical over 9 bases. V was clipped by 4 bases and J by 5 bases; unmatched bases: 7. The V gene's germline CDR1 is SGDLS and CDR2 YYNGEE. The CDR3 is 15 residues long. Supplemented by reference TRBV9 and TRBJ2-1, the full variable domain reads DSGVTQTPKHLITATGQRVTLRCSPRSGDLSVYWYQQSLDQGLQFLIQYYNGEERAKGNILERFSAQQFPDLHSELNLSSLELGDSALYFCASSTSGRYDNEQFFGPGTRLTVL.

This clonotype was found many times. This rearrangement joins TRBV13 to TRBJ2-1, with a possible D match to TRBD2 (5 bases). V dropped 2 bases and J dropped 8 bases, with 10 bases sitting between them. Germline V CDR1 and CDR2: PRHDT, FYEKMQ (reference sequence). There are 13 residues in the CDR3. This chain's CDR3 is CASSLTYGDEQFF. DNA for the CDR3: TGTGCCAGCAGCTTAACCTACGGGGATGAGCAGTTCTTC.

This clonotype was counted ten times or more. The gene calls are TRBV7-8 and TRBJ2-2, with TRBD2 matching over 8 bases. The CDR3 has 15 amino acids. V shed 5 bases and J 3 bases; nucleotides not matched to a gene: 5. The germline CDR1 and CDR2 sequences are SGHVS and FQNEAQ. The CDR3 DNA reads as TGTGCCAGCAGCCCAGTCGGGGGGGACACCGGGGAGCTGTTTTTT. Protein product: CASSPVGGDTGELFF.

The chain carries TRBV28 and TRBJ1-6; D gene ambiguous. Trimming took 6 bases from V and 6 from J, leaving 9 bases between them. CDR1 and CDR2 from the germline V gene are MDHEN and SYDVKM. CDR3 length equals 13 residues. The CDR3: CASRATGNSPLHF. Written as DNA, the CDR3 is TGTGCCAGCAGAGCGACGGGTAATTCACCCCTCCACTTT.

The chain joins TRBV7-6 to TRBJ2-7; maybe TRBD2 (6 bases). V was cut by 2 bases and J by 2 bases, with 10 bases left in between. CDR3 length equals 14 residues. Looked up from germline, CDR1 is SGHVS and CDR2 is FNYEAQ. The CDR3 region has the DNA TGTGCCAGCAGCTTAAGAGGGAGGCCCTACGAGCAGTACTTC. Protein sequence: CASSLRGRPYEQYF.

This clonotype was seen more than once but under ten times. The chain employs TRBV5-5 and TRBJ2-7; TRBD2 agrees at 12 bases. The CDR3 contains 16 residues. V gave up 0 bases and J gave up 2 bases; unmatched junction bases: 3. CDR1 is SGHKS and CDR2 is YYEKEE in the germline V gene (reference sequence). The CDR3 sequence is CASSLGLAGVPYEQYF. The CDR3 DNA reads TGTGCCAGCAGCTTGGGACTAGCGGGAGTCCCCTACGAGCAGTACTTC.

J is TRBJ2-7 and V is TRBV7-9, with 8 positions matching TRBD2. Germline V CDR1 and CDR2: SEHNR, FQNEAQ (reference sequence). V was pared by 2 bases and J by 6 bases, with 3 bases of the junction left unmatched. The CDR3 totals 13 residues. The CDR3 reads CASSLSGRGEQYF. The CDR3 nucleotides are TGTGCCAGCAGCTTAAGCGGGAGAGGCGAGCAGTACTTC. The variable domain in full, with the rest retrieved from reference TRBV7-9 and TRBJ2-7, is DTGVSQNPRHKITKRGQNVTFRCDPISEHNRLYWYRQTLGQGPEFLTYFQNEAQLEKSRLLSDRFSAERPKGSFSTLEIQRTEQGDSAMYLCASSLSGRGEQYFGPGTRLTVT.

The chain uses TRBV5-1 and TRBJ2-1; no reliable D call. Looked up from germline, CDR1 is SGHRS and CDR2 is YFSETQ. CDR3 size: 15 residues. Trimming took 0 bases from V and 0 from J, leaving 7 bases between them. Here the CDR3 reads CASSLGYGSYNEQFF. The CDR3 DNA reads as TGCGCCAGCAGCTTGGGATACGGCTCCTACAATGAGCAGTTCTTC.

The chain couples TRBV6-1 to TRBJ2-3; TRBD2 might be the D (5 bases). The CDR3 extends over 15 amino acids. Germline V lookup: CDR1 MNHNS, CDR2 SASEGT. V lost 6 bases and J 5 bases, leaving 18 bases between the germline ends. CDR3 loop: CASSSSGTGQDTQYF. The CDR3 DNA sequence: TGTGCCAGCAGCTCAAGCGGAACTGGTCAAGATACGCAGTATTTT.

This clonotype has only a few counts. The rearrangement links TRBV6-1 to TRBJ1-2, with D perhaps TRBD1 (5 bases). From germline, CDR1 is MNHNS and CDR2 SASEGT. The CDR3 runs 15 residues. V lost 2 bases and J 8 bases, leaving 18 bases between the germline ends. The CDR3 region is CASSEWEGGAGGYTF. The CDR3 coding sequence is TGTGCCAGCAGTGAATGGGAGGGAGGGGCTGGCGGCTACACCTTC.

In its sample, this clonotype was seen a few times. V is TRBV5-5 and J is TRBJ2-2, with TRBD1 identical over 8 bases. The CDR3 runs to 14 residues. V dropped 3 bases and J dropped 5; count of bases not matched to a gene: 3. Germline V gene data show CDR1 as SGHKS and CDR2 as YYEKEE (reference sequence). The CDR3 region is CASSSDRVTGELFF. CDR3 DNA: TGTGCCAGCAGCTCGGACAGGGTAACCGGGGAGCTGTTTTTT.

This clonotype was counted many times. The V gene is TRBV12-3 or TRBV12-4, the J gene TRBJ2-5; possibly TRBD1 for D (6 bases). With 2 bases removed from V and 5 bases from J, the gap between germline ends came to 12 bases. The CDR3 extends over 14 amino acids. The CDR3 DNA reads as TGTGCCAGCAGTTTACAGGGGAGTATGGAGACCCAGTACTTC. It is translated as CASSLQGSMETQYF.

V and J are TRBV7-9 and TRBJ1-6, with D tentatively TRBD1 (5 bases). V was cut by 1 base and J by 10 bases, with 14 bases left in between. CDR3 size: 15 residues. Germline CDR1 is SEHNR and CDR2 is FQNEAQ (reference sequence). CDR3 coding DNA: TGTGCCAGCAGCTTAGACGGGACTTTCACATCACCCCTCCACTTT. This encodes CASSLDGTFTSPLHF.

This clonotype was detected a few times. The chain links TRBV6-5 to TRBJ1-1; D not certain. The CDR3 extends over 15 amino acids. Germline V gene sequence: CDR1 MNHEY, CDR2 SVGAGI. Trimming pared 3 bases from V and 0 bases from J, leaving 11 bases between. The DNA of the CDR3 is TGTGCCAGCAGTTATGCTGGACGGGTGAACACTGAAGCTTTCTTT. Protein sequence: CASSYAGRVNTEAFF.

This clonotype was recorded many times. This chain uses TRBV3-1 with TRBJ2-2; TRBD2 aligns across 8 bases. The CDR3 is 14 residues long. From germline, CDR1 is LGHDT and CDR2 YNNKEL (reference sequence). Trimming took 4 bases from V and 5 from J; bases not matched to a gene: 3. CDR3 residues: CASSRTSPTGELFF. CDR3 coding DNA: TGTGCCAGCAGCCGGACTAGCCCAACCGGGGAGCTGTTTTTT.

This clonotype appeared many times. The CDR3 nucleotides read TGCGCCAGCAGCCCGGACCGTCTGGAGACCCAGTACTTC. Translation gives CASSPDRLETQYF. The V gene is TRBV5-1, the J gene TRBJ2-5, with D unclear. There are 13 residues in the CDR3. The germline V gene encodes CDR1 SGHRS and CDR2 YFSETQ. Trimming shortened V by 4 bases and J by 5 bases, and 12 bases separated the two germline ends. Drawing the rest from reference TRBV5-1 and TRBJ2-5, the complete variable domain is KAGVTQTPRYLIKTRGQQVTLSCSPISGHRSVSWYQQTPGQGLQFLFEYFSETQRNKGNFPGRFSGRQFSNSRSEMNVSTLELGDSALYLCASSPDRLETQYFGPGTRLLVL.

There are many counts of this clonotype. The chain carries TRBV3-1 and TRBJ2-7; D is perhaps TRBD1 (6 bases). Trimming left V 5 bases short and J 1 base short, with 12 bases between. The CDR3 runs to 14 residues. Per the germline V gene, CDR1 is LGHDT and CDR2 is YNNKEL (reference sequence). Written as DNA, the CDR3 is TGTGCCAGCAGCAGGACAGACCCTTCCTACGAGCAGTACGTC. It yields the protein CASSRTDPSYEQYV.

The table lists this clonotype with many counts. The V and J genes are TRBV2 and TRBJ2-1; 11 nucleotides align to TRBD2. This CDR3 has 16 residues. CDR1 and CDR2 (germline): SNHLY, FYNNEI. V shed 0 bases and J 2 bases; nucleotides not matched to a gene: 0. CDR3 region: CASSEATSGAYNEQFF. DNA of the CDR3: TGTGCCAGCAGTGAAGCGACTAGCGGGGCCTACAATGAGCAGTTCTTC.

The chain's CDR3 is CASSFGSGRRDTQYF. The CDR3 bases are TGTGCCAGCAGCTTCGGTAGCGGGAGAAGAGATACGCAGTATTTT. This sequence joins TRBV7-7 and TRBJ2-3; 9 bases are shared with TRBD2. Germline V gene lookup returns CDR1 SSHAT and CDR2 FNYEAQ (reference sequence). This CDR3 is 15 amino acids long. With 3 bases clipped from V and 5 bases from J, the junction kept 6 bases outside the gene matches.

This clonotype came up many times. The chain employs TRBV5-1 and TRBJ2-1, with TRBD2 identical over 12 bases. Looked up from germline, CDR1 is SGHRS and CDR2 is YFSETQ. The junction had 12 bases not matched to a gene; V was cut back by 3 bases and J by 2 bases. The CDR3 length is 19 residues. This CDR3 is CASSSGLAGLKRPYNEQFF. The CDR3 DNA follows: TGCGCCAGCAGCTCAGGACTAGCGGGATTAAAGAGGCCCTACAATGAGCAGTTCTTC.